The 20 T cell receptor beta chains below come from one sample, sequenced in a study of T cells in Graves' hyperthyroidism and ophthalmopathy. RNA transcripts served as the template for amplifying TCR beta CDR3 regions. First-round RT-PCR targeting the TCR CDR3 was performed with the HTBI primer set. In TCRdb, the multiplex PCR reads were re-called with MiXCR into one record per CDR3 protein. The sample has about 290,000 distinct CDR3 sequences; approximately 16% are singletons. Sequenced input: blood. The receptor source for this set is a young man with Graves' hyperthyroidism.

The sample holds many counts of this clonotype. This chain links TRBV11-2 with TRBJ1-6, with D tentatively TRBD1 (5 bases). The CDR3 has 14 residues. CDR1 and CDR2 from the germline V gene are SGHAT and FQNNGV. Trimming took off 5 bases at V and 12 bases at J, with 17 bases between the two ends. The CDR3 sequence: CASSAGLLGGPLHF. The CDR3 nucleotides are TGTGCCAGCAGCGCGGGACTTCTGGGGGGACCCCTCCACTTT.

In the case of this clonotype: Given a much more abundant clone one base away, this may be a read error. The CDR3 reads CAGSPRGLQETQYF. DNA for the CDR3: TGTGCCGGCAGTCCTAGGGGGCTCCAAGAGACCCAGTACTTC. The rearrangement uses TRBV12-3 or TRBV12-4 and TRBJ2-5; 7 bases align to TRBD1. The CDR3 runs to 14 residues.

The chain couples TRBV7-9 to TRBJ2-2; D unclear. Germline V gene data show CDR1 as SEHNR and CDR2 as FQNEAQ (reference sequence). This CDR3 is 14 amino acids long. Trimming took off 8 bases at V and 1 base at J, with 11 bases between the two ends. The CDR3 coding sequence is TGTGCCAGCCCCTATAACCTGAACACCGGGGAGCTGTTTTTT. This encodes CASPYNLNTGELFF.

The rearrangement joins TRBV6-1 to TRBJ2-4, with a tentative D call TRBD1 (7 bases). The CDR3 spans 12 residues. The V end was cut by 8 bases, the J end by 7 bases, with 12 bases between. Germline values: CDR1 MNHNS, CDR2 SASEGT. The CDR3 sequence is CASLSGGNIQYF. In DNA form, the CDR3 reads TGTGCCAGCTTGTCAGGGGGGAACATTCAGTACTTC.

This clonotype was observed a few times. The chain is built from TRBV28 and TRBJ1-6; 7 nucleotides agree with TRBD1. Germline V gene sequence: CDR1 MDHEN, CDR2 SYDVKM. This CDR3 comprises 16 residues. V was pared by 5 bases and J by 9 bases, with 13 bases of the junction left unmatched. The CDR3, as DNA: TGTGCCAGCAGTCGTCTAGGACAGGCGGGAAGTTCACCCCTCCACTTT. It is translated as CASSRLGQAGSSPLHF.

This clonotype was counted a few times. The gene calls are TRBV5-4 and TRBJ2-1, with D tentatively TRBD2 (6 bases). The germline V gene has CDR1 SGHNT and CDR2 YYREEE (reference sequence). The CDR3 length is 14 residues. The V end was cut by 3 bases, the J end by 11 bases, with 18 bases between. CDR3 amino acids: CASSSGDSAGKQFF. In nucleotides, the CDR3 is TGTGCCAGCAGCTCCGGGGACTCCGCGGGGAAGCAGTTCTTC.

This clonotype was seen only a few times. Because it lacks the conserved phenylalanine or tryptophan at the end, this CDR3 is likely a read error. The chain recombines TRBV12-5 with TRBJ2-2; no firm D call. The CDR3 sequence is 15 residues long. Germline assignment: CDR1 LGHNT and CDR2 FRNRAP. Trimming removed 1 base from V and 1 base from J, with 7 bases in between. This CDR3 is CASGLDRQNTGELFL. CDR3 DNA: TGTGCTAGTGGTTTGGACAGACAGAACACCGGGGAGCTGTTTCTT.

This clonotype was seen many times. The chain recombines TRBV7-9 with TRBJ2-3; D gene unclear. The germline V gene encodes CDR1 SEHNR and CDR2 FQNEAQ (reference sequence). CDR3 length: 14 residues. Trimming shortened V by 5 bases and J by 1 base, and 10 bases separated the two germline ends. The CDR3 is CASSPGSGTDTQYF. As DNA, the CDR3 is TGTGCCAGCAGCCCCGGGTCTGGCACAGATACGCAGTATTTT.

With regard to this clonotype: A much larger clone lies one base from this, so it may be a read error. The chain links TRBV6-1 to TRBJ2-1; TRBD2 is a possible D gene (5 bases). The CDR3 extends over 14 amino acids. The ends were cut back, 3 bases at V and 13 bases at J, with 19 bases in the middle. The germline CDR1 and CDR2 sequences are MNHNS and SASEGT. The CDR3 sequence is CASSESVSGLPQFF. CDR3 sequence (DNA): TGTGCCAGCAGTGAGTCTGTTTCCGGACTTCCCCAGTTCTTC.

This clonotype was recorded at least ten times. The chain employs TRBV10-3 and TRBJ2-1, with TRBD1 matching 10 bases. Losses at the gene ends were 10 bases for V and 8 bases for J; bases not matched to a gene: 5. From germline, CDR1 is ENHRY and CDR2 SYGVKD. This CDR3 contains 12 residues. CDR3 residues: CATGQGTDEQFF. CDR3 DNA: TGTGCCACGGGACAGGGGACTGATGAGCAGTTCTTC.

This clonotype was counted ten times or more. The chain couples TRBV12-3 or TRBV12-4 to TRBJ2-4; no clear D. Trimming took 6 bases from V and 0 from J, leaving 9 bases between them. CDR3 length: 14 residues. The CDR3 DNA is TGTGCCAGCAGATTGGACCTAGCCAAAAACATTCAGTACTTC. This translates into CASRLDLAKNIQYF.

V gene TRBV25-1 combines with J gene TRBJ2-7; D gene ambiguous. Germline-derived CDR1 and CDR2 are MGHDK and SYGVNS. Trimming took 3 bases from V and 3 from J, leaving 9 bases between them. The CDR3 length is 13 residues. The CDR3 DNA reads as TGTGCCAGCAGTGACTACCCCTACTACGAGCAGTACTTC. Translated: CASSDYPYYEQYF.

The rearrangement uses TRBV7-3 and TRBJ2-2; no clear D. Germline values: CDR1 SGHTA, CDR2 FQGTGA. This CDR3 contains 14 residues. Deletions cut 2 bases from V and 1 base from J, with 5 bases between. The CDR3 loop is CASSLPGNTGELFF. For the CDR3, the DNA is TGTGCCAGCAGCTTACCAGGGAACACCGGGGAGCTGTTTTTT.

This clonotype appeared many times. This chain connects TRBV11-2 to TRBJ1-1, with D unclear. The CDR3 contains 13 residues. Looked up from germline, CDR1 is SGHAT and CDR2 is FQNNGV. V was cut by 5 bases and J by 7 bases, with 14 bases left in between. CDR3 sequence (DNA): TGTGCCAGCAGCCGAGAGGAAGCCTTTGAAGCTTTCTTT. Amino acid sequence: CASSREEAFEAFF.

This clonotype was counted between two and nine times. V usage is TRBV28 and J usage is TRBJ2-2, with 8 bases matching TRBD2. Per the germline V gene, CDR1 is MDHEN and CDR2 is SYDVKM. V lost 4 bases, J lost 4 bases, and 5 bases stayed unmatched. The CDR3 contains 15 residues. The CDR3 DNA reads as TGTGCCAGCAGTTGGTTAGCGGGGATCACCGGGGAGCTGTTTTTT. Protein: CASSWLAGITGELFF.

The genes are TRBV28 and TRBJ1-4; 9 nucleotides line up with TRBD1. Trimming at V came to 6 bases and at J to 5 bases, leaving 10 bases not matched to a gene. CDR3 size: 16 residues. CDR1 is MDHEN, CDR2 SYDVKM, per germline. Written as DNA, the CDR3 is TGTGCCAGCAGCTTAATTACCGGGACAGGGAATGAAAAACTGTTTTTT. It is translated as CASSLITGTGNEKLFF.

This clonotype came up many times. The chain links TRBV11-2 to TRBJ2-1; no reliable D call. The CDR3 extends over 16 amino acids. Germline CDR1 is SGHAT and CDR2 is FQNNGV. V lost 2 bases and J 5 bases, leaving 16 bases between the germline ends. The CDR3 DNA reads TGTGCCAGCAGCTTATTCGCCGGAGCTCCCAACAATGAGCAGTTCTTC. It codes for CASSLFAGAPNNEQFF.

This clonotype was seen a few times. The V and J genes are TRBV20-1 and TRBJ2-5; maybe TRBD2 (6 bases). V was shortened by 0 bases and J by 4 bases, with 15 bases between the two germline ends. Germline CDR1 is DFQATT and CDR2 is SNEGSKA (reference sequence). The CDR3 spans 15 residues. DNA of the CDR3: TGCAGTGCTAGAGATTACGGGAGAGGGGCAGAGACCCAGTACTTC. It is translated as CSARDYGRGAETQYF.

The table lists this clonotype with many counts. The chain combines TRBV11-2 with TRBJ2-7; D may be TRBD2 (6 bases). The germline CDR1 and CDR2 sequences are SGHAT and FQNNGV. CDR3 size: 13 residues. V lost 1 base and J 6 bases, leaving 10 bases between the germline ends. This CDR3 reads CASSLGGVVEQYF. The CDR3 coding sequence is TGTGCCAGCAGCTTAGGGGGGGTGGTCGAGCAGTACTTC.

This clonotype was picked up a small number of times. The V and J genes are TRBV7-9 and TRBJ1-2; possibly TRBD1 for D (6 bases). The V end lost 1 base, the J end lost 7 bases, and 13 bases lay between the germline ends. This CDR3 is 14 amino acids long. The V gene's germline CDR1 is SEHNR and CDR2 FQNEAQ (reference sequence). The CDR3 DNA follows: TGTGCCAGCAGCTTAGTGACAGGAGGTGGTGGCTACACCTTC. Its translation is CASSLVTGGGGYTF.